These T cell receptor beta chains were read from a single sample in a study of T cell repertoires in cytomegalovirus infection. TCRdb itself ran the reads through MiXCR, one entry per CDR3 protein. Of roughly 230,000 distinct CDR3 sequences listed, 20% to 25% were seen once; the top ten hold roughly 20%. Sequencing input: CD8+ T cells from PBMCs. The receptors were sampled from a human donor in good health (CMV status not recorded). Some clones in this sample may be carry-over from other donors' samples. Both conserved end residues are part of each CDR3. D genes are given only for firm matches. Size tells how often a clone was seen (once, few, many) or the class of an expanded clone, and some rows leave it out.

clone_size j_call v_call d_call cdr3_aa cdr3_nt
few TRBJ1-5 TRBV6-1 TRBD1 CASSRADRGRGDSNQPQHF TGTGCCAGCAGCCGCGCTGACAGGGGGCGAGGGGATAGCAATCAGCCCCAGCATTTT
few TRBJ2-4 TRBV28 NA CASSESGAKNIQYF TGTGCCAGCAGTGAAAGCGGAGCCAAAAACATTCAGTACTTC
few TRBJ2-7 TRBV19 NA CASSIYFGYEQYF NA
few TRBJ2-1 TRBV12-3/TRBV12-4 TRBD2 CASSFPGLAGGDEQFF TGTGCCAGCAGTTTCCCAGGACTAGCGGGGGGGGATGAGCAGTTCTTC
many TRBJ2-1 TRBV28 TRBD2 CASSFLRGGVDEQFF TGTGCCAGCAGTTTTTTGCGGGGGGGTGTGGATGAGCAGTTCTTC
NA TRBJ1-1 TRBV20-1 NA CSARGLAPEAFF TGCAGTGCTAGAGGCTTGGCCCCTGAAGCTTTCTTT
NA TRBJ2-7 TRBV12-3/TRBV12-4 TRBD1 CASSSPGQGALEQYF TGTGCCAGCAGTTCTCCGGGACAGGGGGCGCTTGAGCAGTACTTC
NA TRBJ2-7 TRBV11-2 NA CASSFPVSGVKMEQYF TGTGCCAGCAGCTTCCCAGTGTCCGGGGTTAAGATGGAGCAGTACTTC
many TRBJ1-1 TRBV7-8 NA CASSLGDVLIGTEAFF TGTGCCAGCAGCTTAGGTGACGTATTGATTGGCACTGAAGCTTTCTTT
NA TRBJ1-5 TRBV2 TRBD1 CASSEGRTGYSNQPQHF TGTGCCAGCAGTGAGGGTCGGACAGGTTATAGCAATCAGCCCCAGCATTTT
NA TRBJ2-3 TRBV6-4 NA CASSDPYTDTQYF TGTGCCAGCAGTGATCCCTACACAGATACGCAGTATTTT
many TRBJ1-1 TRBV7-2 NA CASSPPTGTTEAFF TGTGCCAGCAGCCCACCTACAGGGACCACTGAAGCTTTCTTT
few TRBJ2-7 TRBV6-5 NA CASSYGPYEQYF TGTGCCAGCAGTTATGGTCCCTACGAGCAGTACTTC
NA TRBJ2-7 TRBV7-9 TRBD1 CASSTSRDRVYEQYF TGTGCCAGCAGCACATCCCGGGACAGGGTGTACGAGCAGTACTTC
NA TRBJ1-1 TRBV20-1 NA CSARDRGANTEAFF TGCAGTGCTAGAGACCGGGGTGCGAACACTGAAGCTTTCTTT
few TRBJ2-1 TRBV5-6 TRBD2 CASSDGTSGLSSYNEQFF TGTGCCAGCAGCGACGGGACTAGCGGGCTGAGCTCCTACAATGAGCAGTTCTTC
many TRBJ2-7 TRBV28 TRBD1 CASSYGTDYPGYEQYF TGTGCCAGCAGCTATGGGACAGATTACCCGGGCTACGAGCAGTACTTC
NA TRBJ1-2 TRBV5-5 TRBD1 CASSPQTGGGYTF TGTGCCAGCAGCCCACAGACAGGGGGTGGCTACACCTTC
few TRBJ2-1 TRBV10-3 NA CAISESVAIVNEQFF TGTGCCATCAGTGAGTCGGTAGCCATTGTCAATGAGCAGTTCTTC
many TRBJ1-4 TRBV28 TRBD1 CASGTVITTNEKLFF TGTGCCAGCGGGACAGTGATTACAACTAATGAAAAACTGTTTTTT
few TRBJ2-1 TRBV7-9 NA CASSLGGGARNEQFF TGTGCCAGCAGCTTAGGAGGGGGGGCCAGAAATGAGCAGTTCTTC
few TRBJ2-1 TRBV11-1 NA CASSADLGKQFF TGTGCCAGCAGCGCGGACCTGGGAAAGCAGTTCTTC
NA TRBJ2-2 TRBV6-8 TRBD2 CASSYRAGLAGTYTGELFF TGTGCCAGCAGTTACCGGGCCGGACTAGCGGGGACCTACACCGGGGAGCTGTTTTTT
NA TRBJ2-7 TRBV7-9 NA CASSPASEGEQYF TGTGCCAGCAGCCCCGCCAGCGAAGGCGAGCAGTACTTC
NA TRBJ1-3 TRBV12-3/TRBV12-4 NA CASSLAPGNTIYF TGTGCCAGCAGTTTAGCGCCTGGAAACACCATATATTTT
NA TRBJ2-3 TRBV10-3 NA CAISESFAGSTDTQYF TGTGCCATCAGTGAGTCTTTTGCGGGGAGCACAGATACGCAGTATTTT
NA TRBJ1-1 TRBV19 NA CASRPFSWTDTEAFF TGTGCCAGTAGACCCTTCTCCTGGACAGACACTGAAGCTTTCTTT
few TRBJ2-5 TRBV29-1 TRBD2 CSVFGLAGAGETQYF TGCAGCGTTTTTGGACTAGCGGGGGCAGGAGAGACCCAGTACTTC
few TRBJ2-1 TRBV6-8 NA CASSYDDVPHEQFF TGTGCCAGCAGTTACGACGACGTTCCCCATGAGCAGTTCTTC
many TRBJ1-5 TRBV7-9 NA CASSPANSNQPQHF TGTGCCAGCAGCCCCGCCAATAGCAATCAGCCCCAGCATTTT
many TRBJ2-7 TRBV7-9 NA CASSPYPIRANYEQYF TGTGCCAGCAGCCCCTATCCCATTCGGGCAAACTACGAGCAGTACTTC
once TRBJ1-1 TRBV28 NA CASSLEFGLNTEAFF TGTGCCAGCAGTTTAGAGTTCGGACTGAACACTGAAGCTTTCTTT
NA TRBJ1-6 TRBV12-3/TRBV12-4 NA CASKGDNNNSPLHF TGTGCCAGCAAGGGGGACAACAATAATTCACCCCTCCACTTT
few TRBJ2-3 TRBV5-5 NA CASSLGDIGGPTDTQYF TGTGCCAGCAGCTTGGGGGATATCGGCGGTCCCACAGATACGCAGTATTTT
NA TRBJ2-5 TRBV5-4 TRBD2 CASSLPSTARGQETQYF TGTGCCAGCAGCTTACCCAGCACGGCGCGGGGGCAAGAGACCCAGTACTTC
NA TRBJ2-1 TRBV19 TRBD1 CASSTTGGNEQFF TGTGCCAGTAGCACGACAGGGGGCAATGAGCAGTTCTTC
many TRBJ1-1 TRBV28 TRBD1 CASSADRRSSNTEAFF TGTGCCAGCAGCGCGGACAGGAGAAGTAGTAACACTGAAGCTTTCTTT